This entry concerns a single T cell receptor beta chain. This sample stems from a study of long-term antiretroviral therapy in people with HIV. An immunoSEQ assay, version v3.0, was performed at survey level. Only in-frame clones appear in the TCRdb table, and some are missing; sequencing was by immunoSEQ multiplex PCR. Counted here are approximately 36,000 clones, more than 65% occurring once; the ten biggest clones make up about 5.7%. Participants living with HIV all received treatment in the United States. This sample comprised unsorted PBMCs, obtained 0.6 years after starting antiretroviral therapy. The receptor comes from a man younger than 35 with HIV.

The DNA for the CDR3 is TGCAGCGTTGAAGGGCAGGGGCGGTACGAGCAGTACTTC. This translates into CSVEGQGRYEQYF. This chain links TRBV29-1 with TRBJ2-7; D may be TRBD1 (6 bases). The V end lost 1 base, the J end lost 4 bases, and 11 bases lay between the germline ends. The CDR3 length is 13 residues. Germline V gene sequence: CDR1 SQVTM, CDR2 ANQGSEA.